The present T cell receptor (beta chain) was sequenced within a study of human T cells and chemical hapten exposure. As for time point: patch test 3, about 24 weeks after DPC sensitization. Noted treatment: therapeutic diphenylcyclopropenone sensitization with weekly scalp DPC. TCRdb re-derived calls from the RACE reads in MiXCR, one entry per CDR3 protein. The data hold 190,000 or so distinct CDR3 sequences, with around a quarter observed a single time. V was pared by 8 bases and J by 3 bases, with 8 bases of the junction left unmatched. Germline CDR1 SNHLY, CDR2 FYNNEI. This CDR3 is 15 amino acids long.

The V gene is TRBV2, the J gene TRBJ2-1; 9 positions agree with TRBD2. The TCR comes from a woman aged 35 to 49 with alopecia areata. Some clones in this sample may be carry-over from other donors' samples. This specimen consisted of whole blood, obtained in connection with sensitization to the hapten diphenylcyclopropenone (DPC). The CDR3 loop is CASAVAGDFYNEQFF. DNA for the CDR3: TGTGCCAGCGCCGTAGCGGGGGATTTCTACAATGAGCAGTTCTTC.